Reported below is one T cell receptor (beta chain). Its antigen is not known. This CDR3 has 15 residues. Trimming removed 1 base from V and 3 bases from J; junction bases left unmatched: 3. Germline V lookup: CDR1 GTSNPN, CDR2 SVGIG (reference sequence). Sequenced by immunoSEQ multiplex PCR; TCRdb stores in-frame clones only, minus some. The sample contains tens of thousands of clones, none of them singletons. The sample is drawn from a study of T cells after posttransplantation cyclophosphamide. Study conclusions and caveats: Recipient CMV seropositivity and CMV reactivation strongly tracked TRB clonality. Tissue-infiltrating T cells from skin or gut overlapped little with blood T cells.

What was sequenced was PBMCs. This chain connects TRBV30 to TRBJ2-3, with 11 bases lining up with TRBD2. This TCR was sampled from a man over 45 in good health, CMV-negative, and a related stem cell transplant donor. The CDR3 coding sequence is TGTGCCTGGAGTGGTTCTAGCGGGAGGACAGATACGCAGTATTTT. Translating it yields CAWSGSSGRTDTQYF.